Given below is one T cell receptor beta chain in context. Repertoires were generated with immunoSEQ multiplex PCR, while TCRdb's copy carries only in-frame clones and drops some. The sample shows over 8,500 clones, about 82% of them seen only once. These data originate in a study of follicular helper T cells after annual influenza vaccination. Germline values: CDR1 MNHEY, CDR2 SMNVEV (reference sequence). With 6 bases removed from V and 4 bases from J, the gap between germline ends came to 15 bases. The CDR3 length is 14 residues. This receptor was taken from an adult who received the influenza vaccine. Sequenced material: CXCR5- memory CD4+ T cells sorted from blood, taken 6 weeks after influenza vaccination. The rearrangement joins TRBV27 to TRBJ1-2; a possible D gene is TRBD1 (5 bases). CDR3 in amino acids: CASSPRDVSYGYTF. Written as DNA, the CDR3 is TGTGCCAGCAGCCCCCGGGACGTCAGCTATGGCTACACCTTC.